This is a list of T cell receptor beta chains from one sample in a study of blood T cell repertoires in COVID-19. TCRdb's copy holds only in-frame clones and misses some; the assay was immunoSEQ multiplex PCR. The sample comprises roughly 25,000 clones, 80% to 85% of which are singletons, and about 8.1% rests with the top ten. Source material: peripheral blood. These receptors all come from a human donor in a cohort sampled during active COVID-19. The CDR3 runs from the conserved cysteine through the conserved F or W. The D gene is left open where the match is weak. Clone size is not always given. Where it is, it says once, few, many or a class for expanded clones.

NA	TRBD2	TRBV6-2/TRBV6-3	TRBJ2-1	TGTGCCAGCAGTTACGGCGGGGGGGCGGCCAATGAGCAGTTCTTC	CASSYGGGAANEQFF
NA	NA	TRBV6-2/TRBV6-3	TRBJ1-2	TGTGCCAGCAGTTACGACCGACAGCTGGGGTATGGCTACACCTTC	CASSYDRQLGYGYTF
NA	TRBD1	TRBV29-1	TRBJ2-7	TGCAGCGCCGGACAGGGTACGGGGGAGCAGTACTTC	CSAGQGTGEQYF
once	TRBD2	TRBV11-2	TRBJ2-1	TGTGCCAGCAGCTTAGGGTCCCCTCTAGCGGGAGTCTCCTACAATGAGCAGTTCTTC	CASSLGSPLAGVSYNEQFF
NA	TRBD1	TRBV6-2/TRBV6-3	TRBJ1-5	TGTGCCAGCAGTTACTCCTACCAGGACAGGACGCCAAATCGGGCCCAGCATTTT	CASSYSYQDRTPNRAQHF
NA	NA	TRBV9	TRBJ1-2	TGTGCCAGCAGCGTAGCTCCGGCGGGGGGAGGCTATGGCTACACCTTC	CASSVAPAGGGYGYTF
NA	TRBD1	TRBV7-9	TRBJ2-2	TGTGCCAGCAGCTCTTCGGACAGGAAGGTGGGGGAGCTGTTTTTT	CASSSSDRKVGELFF
NA	TRBD1	TRBV7-8	TRBJ1-1	TGTGCCAGCAGCAGCCGGGACAGGGGATCGAACACTGAAGCTTTCTTT	CASSSRDRGSNTEAFF
NA	NA	TRBV6-2/TRBV6-3	TRBJ1-1	TGTGCCAGCAGTTACCCTTACACTGAAGCTTTCTTT	CASSYPYTEAFF
NA	NA	TRBV5-6	TRBJ1-2	TGTGCCAGCAGCTTGGTGGCAAAATATGGCTACACCTTC	CASSLVAKYGYTF
NA	NA	TRBV7-9	TRBJ2-3	TGTGCCAGCAGCTTAGGGCGGGCGGGGGCTCGCACAGATACGCAGTATTTT	CASSLGRAGARTDTQYF
NA	TRBD2	TRBV7-9	TRBJ2-7	TGTGCCAGCACCGGGGCGGCTAGCGGGACACTTTACGAGCAGTACTTC	CASTGAASGTLYEQYF
NA	NA	TRBV6-5	TRBJ1-2	TGTGCCAGCCAGTTGGTACGGCTAGAAAACTATGGCTACACCTTC	CASQLVRLENYGYTF
NA	NA	TRBV3-1/TRBV3-2	TRBJ2-3	TGTGCCAGCAGCCCTACTAGTACTAGCACAGATACGCAGTATTTT	CASSPTSTSTDTQYF
once	NA	TRBV5-4	TRBJ1-2	TGTGCCAGCAGCCTAGACAGGAACTATGGCTACACCTTC	CASSLDRNYGYTF
NA	NA	TRBV11-2	TRBJ2-2	TGTGCCAGCAGCCTTATGACAGGGAACACCGGGGAGCTGTTTTTT	CASSLMTGNTGELFF
NA	NA	TRBV4-2	TRBJ2-5	TGTGCCAGCAGCCAAGGAGGACATACCGAAGAGACCCAGTACTTC	CASSQGGHTEETQYF
NA	NA	TRBV4-3	TRBJ1-2	TGCGCCAGCAGCCAAGAAAGGAGTGGGTCGTTTCGGTATGGCTACACCTTC	CASSQERSGSFRYGYTF
NA	TRBD1	TRBV27	TRBJ1-5	TGTGCCAGCAGTTTGGCGGGGACAGGGAATCATCAGCCCCAGCATTTT	CASSLAGTGNHQPQHF
NA	NA	TRBV5-1	TRBJ2-2	TGCGCCAGCAGCCCCCTGGACAGAAACACCGGGGAGCTGTTTTTT	CASSPLDRNTGELFF
NA	NA	TRBV4-3	TRBJ1-2	TGCGCCAGCAGCCAAGATAGGAGCAGGGTGGCCTCTAACTATGGCTACACCTTC	CASSQDRSRVASNYGYTF
NA	TRBD1	TRBV28	TRBJ2-3	TGTGCCAGCAGCGACAGGGGGGGGGCAGATACGCAGTATTTT	CASSDRGGADTQYF
NA	TRBD1	TRBV5-1	TRBJ2-7	TGCGCCAGCAGCCTCGGGACAGGGTACCAAATCTACGAGCAGTACTTC	CASSLGTGYQIYEQYF
NA	NA	TRBV2	TRBJ1-4	TGTGCCATCTCGACAGGAGGAGAAAAACTGTTTTTT	CAISTGGEKLFF
NA	NA	TRBV19	TRBJ2-5	TGTGCCAGTAGTATCTCAGCGGGTAGCCAAGAGACCCAGTACTTC	CASSISAGSQETQYF
NA	TRBD1	TRBV30	TRBJ1-2	TGTGCCTGGAGTGTAGGCTCTCAGGGGGGCTATGGCTACACCTTC	CAWSVGSQGGYGYTF
NA	TRBD2	TRBV10-3	TRBJ2-3	TGTGCCATCAGTGAGAGGGCTACCCTCAGCAGCGGGGACACAGATACGCAGTATTTT	CAISERATLSSGDTDTQYF
NA	TRBD2	TRBV20-1	TRBJ2-5	TGCAGTGCTAGTTTCAAGCGGGGAGAGACCCAGTACTTC	CSASFKRGETQYF
NA	NA	TRBV7-3	TRBJ2-1	TGTGCCAGCAGCTTATCATCAGGGGACCACAATGAGCAGTTCTTC	CASSLSSGDHNEQFF
NA	NA	TRBV18	TRBJ1-4	TGTGCCAGCTCACCGCGGCGGGGGCTCGGGCCCGCTGAAAAACTGTTTTTT	CASSPRRGLGPAEKLFF
NA	NA	TRBV4-3	TRBJ2-1	TGCGCCAGCAGCCAACTAGGGGAACGCGACGAGCAGTTCTTC	CASSQLGERDEQFF
NA	TRBD2	TRBV2	TRBJ2-5	TGTGCCAGCAGCCAAAGTGCGGGAGGGTTTGAGACCCAGTACTTC	CASSQSAGGFETQYF
NA	TRBD2	TRBV11-3	TRBJ2-1	TGTGCCAGCAGCTTAGATTTCACTAGCGGGAGCATATACAATGAGCAGTTCTTC	CASSLDFTSGSIYNEQFF
few	TRBD2	TRBV9	TRBJ2-1	TGTGCCAGCAGCTGGGGGACTACCTCCTACAATGAGCAGTTCTTC	CASSWGTTSYNEQFF
once	NA	TRBV14	TRBJ2-3	TGTGCCAGCAGCCAATCCATGGGGGGATATAGCACAGATACGCAGTATTTT	CASSQSMGGYSTDTQYF
once	TRBD1	TRBV7-9	TRBJ1-4	TGTGCCAGCAGCTTAGCACAGGGACAGGGCCATGAAAAACTGTTTTTT	CASSLAQGQGHEKLFF
NA	NA	TRBV7-2	TRBJ2-7	TGTGCCAGCAGCGTTAGTTCCAGGGGTGGTTACGAGCAGTACTTC	CASSVSSRGGYEQYF
NA	NA	TRBV9	TRBJ2-1	TGTGCCAGCAGCGCCGGCGACAGATACAATGAGCAGTTCTTC	CASSAGDRYNEQFF
NA	NA	TRBV9	TRBJ2-1	TGTGCCAGCAGCCCCCCTTTAGGGGGAGCCTACAATGAGCAGTTCTTC	CASSPPLGGAYNEQFF
few	NA	TRBV6-1	TRBJ2-7	TGTGCCAGCAGTGAATTTTATCGCTACGAGCAGTACTTC	CASSEFYRYEQYF
NA	TRBD1	TRBV25-1	TRBJ1-1	TGTGCCAGCAGCCGAACAGGGGGCACTGAAGCTTTCTTT	CASSRTGGTEAFF
NA	NA	TRBV6-5	TRBJ2-7	TGTGCCAGCAGTTTGGGGGGCGAGCAGTACTTC	CASSLGGEQYF
few	NA	TRBV6-4	TRBJ2-1	TGTGCCAGCAGCGCCGGGGGGCACAATGAGCAGTTCTTC	CASSAGGHNEQFF
once	TRBD2	TRBV4-2	TRBJ2-3	TGTGCCAGCAGCCAAGTCAGATCAGCGGGGGGGCCAAGAGATACGCAGTATTTT	CASSQVRSAGGPRDTQYF
few	NA	TRBV3-1/TRBV3-2	TRBJ1-5	TGTGCCAGCAGCCGCGGGGGCAATCAGCCCCAGCATTTT	CASSRGGNQPQHF
NA	NA	TRBV5-6	TRBJ2-2	TGTGCCAGCAGCTTCGGGGTTAACACCGGGGAGCTGTTTTTT	CASSFGVNTGELFF
NA	NA	TRBV13	TRBJ2-7	TGTGCCAGCAGCTCCAGGGCCGGCCACGAGCAGTACTTC	CASSSRAGHEQYF
NA	NA	TRBV5-4	TRBJ2-1	TGTGCCAGCAGCTTCGTCGGGGGAGGAAATGAGCAGTTCTTC	CASSFVGGGNEQFF
NA	NA	TRBV6-1	TRBJ1-5	TGTGCCAGCAGGGAAGCCCCAAACAGGGGCAATCAGCCCCAGCATTTT	CASREAPNRGNQPQHF